Each of the 26 T cell receptor beta chains below was sequenced from the same sample in a study of T cells expressing NK-cell markers. TCRdb derives one entry per CDR3 protein from the 5' RACE reads, leaving out DNA. Seen in this sample are around 550,000 distinct CDR3 sequences; the ten most common clones hold approximately 4%. Specimen: blood T cells: a sorted CD56 or NKG2C T cell subset, CD4+ or CD8+ T cells, or bulk PBMC T cells (not recorded which). These receptors all come from a man between 18 and 35 years old in good health.

This sequence joins TRBV12-3 or TRBV12-4 and TRBJ1-1. The CDR3 is made up of 14 amino acids. CDR3: CASSPIEHVVEAFF.

This chain connects TRBV28 to TRBJ1-1; checking the TCRdb D call of TRBD1 is not possible without DNA. Germline V gene data show CDR1 as MDHEN and CDR2 as SYDVKM. CDR3 size: 12 residues. Here the CDR3 reads CASKGGWTEAFF.

The rearrangement uses TRBV7-2 and TRBJ1-5; checking the TCRdb D call of TRBD1 is not possible without DNA. The germline V gene has CDR1 SGHTA and CDR2 FQGNSA. This CDR3 is 12 amino acids long. CDR3 residues: CASSLPPQPQHF.

The chain has TRBV6-5 and TRBJ2-5. CDR3 length: 14 amino acids. Germline CDR1 and CDR2: MNHEY and SVGAGI. The CDR3 loop reads CASSYSHTKETQYF.

This sequence joins TRBV29-1 and TRBJ2-1. The length of the CDR3 is 12 residues. Looked up from germline, CDR1 is SQVTM and CDR2 is ANQGSEA. CDR3 protein: CSVEDRLNEQFF.

The rearrangement uses TRBV20-1 and TRBJ1-6; TCRdb's D gene call, TRBD1, goes unchecked for lack of DNA. From germline, CDR1 is DFQATT and CDR2 SNEGSKA (reference sequence). The CDR3 runs to 14 residues. CDR3 amino acids: CSAQVQGANSPLHF.

The rearrangement links TRBV5-1 to TRBJ2-5; the TCRdb call, TRBD2, lacks DNA for checking. Germline V lookup: CDR1 SGHRS, CDR2 YFSETQ. This CDR3 comprises 15 residues. The CDR3 loop is CASSSFGLAEETQYF.

V usage is TRBV10-3 and J usage is TRBJ2-3. This CDR3 comprises 16 residues. Germline CDR1 and CDR2: ENHRY and SYGVKD. The CDR3 here is CAISELTSGDTDTQYF.

The V and J genes are TRBV11-2 and TRBJ2-2; TCRdb outputs TRBD1, but without DNA this stays unchecked. Germline V CDR1 and CDR2: SGHAT, FQNNGV. The CDR3 runs to 15 residues. CDR3 sequence: CASRGTGGFSGELFF.

This chain links TRBV20-1 with TRBJ2-2; the D gene TCRdb calls, TRBD1, cannot be checked with no DNA. Germline assignment: CDR1 DFQATT and CDR2 SNEGSKA (reference sequence). The CDR3 is made up of 13 amino acids. The CDR3 region is CSAAGQGTGELFF.

V usage is TRBV28 and J usage is TRBJ2-1; TCRdb lists TRBD2, though no DNA is available to test this call. The CDR3 is made up of 14 amino acids. CDR1 is MDHEN, CDR2 SYDVKM, per germline. CDR3 residues: CASSLAGGRYEQFF.

V and J are TRBV29-1 and TRBJ2-4; with no DNA, the TCRdb D assignment of TRBD1 cannot be verified. Germline-derived CDR1 and CDR2 are SQVTM and ANQGSEA. The CDR3 has 13 amino acids. This CDR3 is CSVVDRISDIQYF.

The chain joins TRBV24-1 to TRBJ2-2. Germline V gene lookup returns CDR1 KGHDR and CDR2 SFDVKD. This CDR3 is 12 amino acids long. CDR3 sequence: CATSARTGELFF.

The chain couples TRBV27 to TRBJ2-6; TCRdb indicates TRBD1, and absent DNA this call remains unverified. This CDR3 has 19 amino acids. Germline CDR1 is MNHEY and CDR2 is SMNVEV (reference sequence). The CDR3 loop reads CASRRGADNSVSGANVLTF. Variable domain in full (rest from reference TRBV27 and TRBJ2-6): EAQVTQNPRYLITVTGKKLTVTCSQNMNHEYMSWYRQDPGLGLRQIYYSMNVEVTDKGDVPEGYKVSRKEKRNFPLILESPSPNQTSLYFCASRRGADNSVSGANVLTFGAGSRLTVL.

The rearrangement joins TRBV12-3 or TRBV12-4 to TRBJ1-3; the D gene TCRdb calls, TRBD1, cannot be checked with no DNA. This CDR3 has 17 amino acids. The CDR3: CASSPGPVRAKGNTIYF.

The chain employs TRBV20-1 and TRBJ1-6. Germline CDR1 DFQATT, CDR2 SNEGSKA (reference sequence). This CDR3 has 14 residues. The CDR3 sequence is CSAQNYLAGSPLHF.

The chain links TRBV12-3 or TRBV12-4 to TRBJ1-5. CDR3 length equals 14 residues. The CDR3 reads CASSRTEGNQPQHF.

This chain uses TRBV7-2 with TRBJ1-5; as DNA is missing, the TRBD1 call by TCRdb cannot be tested. The CDR3 is 15 residues long. CDR1 SGHTA and CDR2 FQGNSA come from the germline V gene. CDR3: CASSLDPGLNQPQHF.

The rearrangement uses TRBV5-4 and TRBJ2-2; TCRdb designates TRBD2, a call that cannot be tested without DNA. Germline V CDR1 and CDR2: SGHNT, YYREEE (reference sequence). The CDR3 totals 15 residues. CDR3 region: CASRDTGAGSGELFF.

The rearrangement joins TRBV6-1 to TRBJ1-5; the TCRdb call, TRBD1, lacks DNA for checking. The CDR3 spans 14 residues. CDR1 and CDR2 (germline): MNHNS, SASEGT. The CDR3 loop reads CASSGGHDNQPQHF.

The chain joins TRBV28 to TRBJ2-7; absent DNA, TCRdb's TRBD1 call cannot be checked. Germline CDR1 is MDHEN and CDR2 is SYDVKM. The CDR3 is 15 amino acids. CDR3 in amino acids: CASSFRTGADYEQYF.

The chain couples TRBV25-1 to TRBJ2-7. CDR1 is MGHDK, CDR2 SYGVNS, per germline. The CDR3 has 13 residues. The CDR3 spells CASSETVSYEQYF.

The chain links TRBV4-3 to TRBJ2-1. Germline CDR1 LGHNA, CDR2 YSLEER. The CDR3 totals 16 residues. The CDR3 is CASSQDGSSPYNEQFF.

The CDR3: CSVRGTSGYEQYF. The chain is built from TRBV29-1 and TRBJ2-7; the D call of TRBD2 rests on TCRdb alone, since no DNA is present to check it. Germline V lookup: CDR1 SQVTM, CDR2 ANQGSEA. CDR3 length: 13 amino acids.

V is TRBV29-1 and J is TRBJ1-1. Looked up from germline, CDR1 is SQVTM and CDR2 is ANQGSEA. The CDR3 is 13 residues long. CDR3 loop: CSVELNTRTEAFF. Filled out from reference TRBV29-1 and TRBJ1-1, the complete variable domain reads SAVISQKPSRDICQRGTSLTIQCQVDSQVTMMFWYRQQPGQSLTLIATANQGSEATYESGFVIDKFPISRPNLTFSTLTVSNMSPEDSSIYLCSVELNTRTEAFFGQGTRLTVV.

V and J are TRBV6-2 or TRBV6-3 and TRBJ2-1; the TCRdb D gene call, TRBD2, has no DNA to confirm it. Germline V gene sequence: CDR1 MNHEY, CDR2 SVGEGT. This CDR3 comprises 16 residues. The CDR3 loop reads CASSYLAGGLLNEQFF.